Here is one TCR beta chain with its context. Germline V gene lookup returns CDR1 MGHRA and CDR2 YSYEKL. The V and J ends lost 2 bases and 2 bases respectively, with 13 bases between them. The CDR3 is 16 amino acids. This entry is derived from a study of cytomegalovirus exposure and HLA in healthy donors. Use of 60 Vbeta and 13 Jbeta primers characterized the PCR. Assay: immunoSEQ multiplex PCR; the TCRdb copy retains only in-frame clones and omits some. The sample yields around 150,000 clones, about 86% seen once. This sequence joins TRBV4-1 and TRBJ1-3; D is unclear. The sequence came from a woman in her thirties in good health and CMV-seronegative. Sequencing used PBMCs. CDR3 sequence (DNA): TGCGCCAGCAGCCAAAGGGAGGTGGTCGCTGGAAACACCATATATTTT. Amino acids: CASSQREVVAGNTIYF.